This T cell receptor beta chain was sequenced in a study of T cells in Graves' hyperthyroidism and ophthalmopathy. The CDR3 has 12 amino acids. Trimming pared 1 base from V and 8 bases from J, leaving 8 bases between. Amplification yielded TCR beta CDR3 regions, with RNA transcripts as the source. HTBI primers were the set used in a first-round RT-PCR of the TCR CDR3. TCRdb recomputed calls from the multiplex PCR reads with MiXCR, one row per CDR3 protein. This sample has 700,000 or so distinct CDR3 sequences, with 16% found just once. Patients with uncontrolled infections, other autoimmune diseases, pregnancy or lactation were excluded. PBMCs stemmed from around 10 ml fresh peripheral blood.

The material sequenced was blood. This clonotype originated in a man aged 18 to 30 with Graves' hyperthyroidism. The rearrangement links TRBV12-3 or TRBV12-4 to TRBJ1-1; the D is unclear. The CDR3: CASSLGFLEAFF. The CDR3 DNA reads TGTGCCAGCAGTTTAGGTTTCCTCGAAGCTTTCTTT.